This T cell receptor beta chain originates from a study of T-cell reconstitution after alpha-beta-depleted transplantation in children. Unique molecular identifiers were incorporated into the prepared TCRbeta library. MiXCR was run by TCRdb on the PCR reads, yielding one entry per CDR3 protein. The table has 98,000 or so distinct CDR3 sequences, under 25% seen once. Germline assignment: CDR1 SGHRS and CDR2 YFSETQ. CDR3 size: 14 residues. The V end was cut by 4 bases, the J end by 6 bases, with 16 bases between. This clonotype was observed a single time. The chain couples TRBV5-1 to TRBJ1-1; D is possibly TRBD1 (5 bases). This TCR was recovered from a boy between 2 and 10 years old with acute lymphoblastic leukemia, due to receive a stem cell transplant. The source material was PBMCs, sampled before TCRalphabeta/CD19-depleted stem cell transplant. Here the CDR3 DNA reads TGCGCCAGCAGCGGAAGGGGACGCCACCCTGAAGCTTTCTTT. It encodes CASSGRGRHPEAFF.